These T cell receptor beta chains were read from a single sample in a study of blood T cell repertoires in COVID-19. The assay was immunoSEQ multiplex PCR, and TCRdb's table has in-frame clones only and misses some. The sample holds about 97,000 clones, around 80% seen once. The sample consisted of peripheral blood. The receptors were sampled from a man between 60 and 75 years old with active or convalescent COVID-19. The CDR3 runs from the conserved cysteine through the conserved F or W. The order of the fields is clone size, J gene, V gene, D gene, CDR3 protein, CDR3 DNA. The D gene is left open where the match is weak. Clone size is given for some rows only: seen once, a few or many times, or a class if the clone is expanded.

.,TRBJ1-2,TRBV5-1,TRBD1,CASSLNSGTGVYGYTF,TGCGCCAGCAGCTTAAACTCCGGGACAGGGGTCTATGGCTACACCTTC
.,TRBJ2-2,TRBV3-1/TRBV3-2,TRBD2,CASSPPTSGRATNTGELFF,TGTGCCAGCAGCCCTCCGACTAGCGGGAGGGCCACAAACACCGGGGAGCTGTTTTTT
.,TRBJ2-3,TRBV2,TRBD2,CASSQRRRGLAGVRDTDTQYF,TGTGCCAGCAGCCAACGCCGTCGGGGACTAGCGGGAGTTCGTGACACAGATACGCAGTATTTT
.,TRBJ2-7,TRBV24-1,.,CATSDWRETGQYF,TGTGCCACCAGTGATTGGAGGGAGACTGGGCAGTACTTC
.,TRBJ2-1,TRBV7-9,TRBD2,CASSLVSGRAGEQFF,TGTGCCAGCAGCTTAGTTAGCGGGAGGGCCGGTGAGCAGTTCTTC
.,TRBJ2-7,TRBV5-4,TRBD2,CASSFGGGMSSYEQYF,TGTGCCAGCAGCTTCGGGGGGGGAATGAGCTCCTACGAGCAGTACTTC
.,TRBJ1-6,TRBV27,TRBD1,CASSIRDRSNSPLHF,TGTGCCAGCAGTATCCGGGACAGGAGTAATTCACCCCTCCACTTT
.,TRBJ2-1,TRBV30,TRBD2,CAWRRTSGRYNEQFF,TGTGCCTGGCGCAGGACTAGCGGGCGCTACAATGAGCAGTTCTTC
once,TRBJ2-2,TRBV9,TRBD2,CASSVGGRRAGELFF,TGTGCCAGCAGCGTAGGCGGGAGGCGGGCCGGGGAGCTGTTTTTT
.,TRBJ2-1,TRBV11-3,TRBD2,CASSLDGTSYSEQFF,TGTGCCAGCAGCTTAGACGGGACTAGTTACAGTGAGCAGTTCTTC
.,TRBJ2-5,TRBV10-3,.,CAIGWGDQETQYF,TGTGCCATCGGGTGGGGGGATCAAGAGACCCAGTACTTC
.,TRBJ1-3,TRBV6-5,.,CASKGGLAGNTIYF,TGTGCCAGCAAGGGGGGACTAGCTGGAAACACCATATATTTT
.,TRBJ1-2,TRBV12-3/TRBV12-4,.,CASAPAGNYGYTF,TGTGCCAGCGCCCCGGCGGGTAACTATGGCTACACCTTC
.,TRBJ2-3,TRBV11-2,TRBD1,CASTSRQGSYFVTDTQYF,TGTGCCAGCACCTCCCGACAGGGGTCCTACTTCGTCACAGATACGCAGTATTTT
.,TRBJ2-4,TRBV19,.,CASSIPRGLQYF,TGTGCCAGTAGTATCCCCAGGGGTCTTCAGTACTTC
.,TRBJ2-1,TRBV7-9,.,CASRLDLEQFF,TGTGCCAGCAGGCTGGACTTGGAGCAGTTCTTC
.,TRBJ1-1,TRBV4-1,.,CASSQSRGHGTEAFF,TGCGCCAGCAGCCAAAGCAGGGGCCACGGCACTGAAGCTTTCTTT
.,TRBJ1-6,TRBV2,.,CASRSQGSPLHF,TGTGCCAGCAGAAGCCAGGGTTCACCCCTCCACTTT
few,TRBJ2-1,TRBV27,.,CASSPLPAGDNEQFF,TGTGCCAGCAGTCCACTCCCGGCAGGGGACAATGAGCAGTTCTTC
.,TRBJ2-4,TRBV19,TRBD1,CASSPTGTVAKNIQYF,TGTGCCAGTAGCCCAACCGGGACAGTAGCCAAAAACATTCAGTACTTC
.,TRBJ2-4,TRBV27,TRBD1,CASSSRGAKNIQYF,TGTGCCAGCAGTTCCAGGGGGGCCAAAAACATTCAGTACTTC
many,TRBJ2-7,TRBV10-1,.,CASSDGGYEQYF,TGCGCCAGCAGTGACGGAGGTTACGAGCAGTACTTC
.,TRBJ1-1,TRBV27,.,CASSFGQKNTEAFF,TGTGCCAGCAGTTTTGGACAGAAGAACACTGAAGCTTTCTTT
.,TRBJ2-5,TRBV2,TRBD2,CASSGRTSSTQETQYF,TGTGCCAGCAGTGGGCGGACTAGCTCTACCCAAGAGACCCAGTACTTC
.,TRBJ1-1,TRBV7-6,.,CASSPFNSYTEAFF,TGTGCCAGCAGCCCCTTTAATAGTTACACTGAAGCTTTCTTT
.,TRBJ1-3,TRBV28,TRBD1,CASRGDRGAGNTIYF,TGTGCCAGCAGAGGAGACAGGGGTGCTGGAAACACCATATATTTT
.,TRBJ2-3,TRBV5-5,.,CASSVRAGSTDTQYF,TGTGCCAGCAGCGTTAGGGCGGGTAGCACAGATACGCAGTATTTT
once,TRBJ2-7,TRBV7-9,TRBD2,CASSSTKTSGKSHEQYF,TGTGCCAGCAGCTCCACGAAGACTAGCGGGAAGAGCCACGAGCAGTACTTC
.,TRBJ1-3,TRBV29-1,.,CSVDSGSGNTIYF,TGCAGCGTTGACTCGGGCTCTGGAAACACCATATATTTT
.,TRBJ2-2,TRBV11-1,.,CASSLNQLHGELFF,TGTGCCAGCAGCTTAAATCAACTGCACGGGGAGCTGTTTTTT
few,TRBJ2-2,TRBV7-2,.,CASSPGVAVHRELFF,TGTGCCAGCAGCCCCGGGGTAGCGGTCCACCGGGAGCTGTTTTTT
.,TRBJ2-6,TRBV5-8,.,CASSRRDPGANVLTF,TGTGCCAGCAGCCGCAGGGATCCTGGGGCCAACGTCCTGACTTTC
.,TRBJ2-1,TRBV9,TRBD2,CASSRLAGGYNEQFF,TGTGCCAGCAGCAGACTAGCGGGAGGGTACAATGAGCAGTTCTTC
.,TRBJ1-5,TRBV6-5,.,CASSYSGGVEPQHF,TGTGCCAGCAGTTACTCGGGGGGGGTTGAGCCCCAGCATTTT